This TCR beta chain originates from a study of T-cell reconstitution after alpha-beta-depleted transplantation in children. Study-level findings and limits: After transplant, high TCRbeta diversity at day 60 in some patients arose from surviving recipient T cells and thymic progenitors. At around two months after transplant, the alpha-beta T cells were reportedly derived from several hundred expanded clones that came from non-depleted graft cells. Newly made T cells mostly supplied T-cell counts and diversity one year after transplant.

In the case of this clonotype: Its specificity is not known.

V lost 5 bases, J lost 2 bases, and 2 bases stayed unmatched. CDR1 is DFQATT, CDR2 SNEGSKA, per germline (reference sequence). This CDR3 is 13 amino acids long. Unique molecular identifiers were used to barcode this TCRbeta library. MiXCR was run by TCRdb on the PCR reads, yielding one entry per CDR3 protein. Of more than 500,000 distinct CDR3 sequences in the sample, roughly 11% were seen once. The source material was PBMCs, mostly from graft donor cells, sampled 180 days after TCRalphabeta/CD19-depleted stem cell transplant. The rearrangement joins TRBV20-1 to TRBJ2-1, with TRBD2 identical over 8 bases. This clonotype was sampled from a female patient aged 2-9 years who had a stem cell transplant for aplastic anemia, so the T cells may come from the graft donor. The CDR3: CSAQGLAYNEQFF. Written as DNA, the CDR3 is TGCAGTGCTCAGGGACTAGCCTACAATGAGCAGTTCTTC.